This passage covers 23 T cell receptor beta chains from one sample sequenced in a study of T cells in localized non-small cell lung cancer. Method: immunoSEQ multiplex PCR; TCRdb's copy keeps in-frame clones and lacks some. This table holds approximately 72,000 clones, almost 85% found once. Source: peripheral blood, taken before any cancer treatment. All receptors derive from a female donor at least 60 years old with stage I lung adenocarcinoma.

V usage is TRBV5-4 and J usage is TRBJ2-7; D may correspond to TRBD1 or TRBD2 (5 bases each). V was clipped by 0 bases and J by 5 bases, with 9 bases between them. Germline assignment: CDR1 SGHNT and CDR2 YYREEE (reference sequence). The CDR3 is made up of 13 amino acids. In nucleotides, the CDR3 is TGTGCCAGCAGCTTGGCCGGGGCGAACGAGCAGTACTTC. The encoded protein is CASSLAGANEQYF.

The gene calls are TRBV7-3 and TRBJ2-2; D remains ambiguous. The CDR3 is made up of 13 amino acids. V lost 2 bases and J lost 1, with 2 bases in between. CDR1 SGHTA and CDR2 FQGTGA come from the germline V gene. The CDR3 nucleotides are TGTGCCAGCAGCTTACGGAACACCGGGGAGCTGTTTTTT. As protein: CASSLRNTGELFF.

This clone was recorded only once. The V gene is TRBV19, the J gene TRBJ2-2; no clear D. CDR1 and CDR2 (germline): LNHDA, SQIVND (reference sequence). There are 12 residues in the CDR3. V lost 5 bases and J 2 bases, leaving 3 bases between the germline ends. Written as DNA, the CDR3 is TGTGCCAGTAGTTTCAACACCGGGGAGCTGTTTTTT. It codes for CASSFNTGELFF.

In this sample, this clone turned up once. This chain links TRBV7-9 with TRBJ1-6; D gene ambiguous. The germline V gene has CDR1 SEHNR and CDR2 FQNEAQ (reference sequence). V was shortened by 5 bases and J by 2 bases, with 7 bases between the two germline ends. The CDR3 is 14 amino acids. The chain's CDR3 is CASSRDTYNSPLHF. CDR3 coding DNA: TGTGCCAGCAGCCGTGACACCTATAATTCACCCCTCCACTTT.

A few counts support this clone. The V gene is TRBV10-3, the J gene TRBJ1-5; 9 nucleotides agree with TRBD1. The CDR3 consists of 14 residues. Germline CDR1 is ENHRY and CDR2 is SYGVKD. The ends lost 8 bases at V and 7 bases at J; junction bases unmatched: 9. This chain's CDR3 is CAIGQTGGSQPQHF. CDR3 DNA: TGTGCCATCGGGCAGACAGGGGGTTCGCAGCCCCAGCATTTT.

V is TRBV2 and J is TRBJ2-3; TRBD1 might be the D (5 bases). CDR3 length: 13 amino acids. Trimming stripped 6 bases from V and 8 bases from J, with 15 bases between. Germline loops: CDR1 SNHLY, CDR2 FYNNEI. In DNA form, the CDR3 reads TGTGCCAGCAGCCCAGGGAAGGGTACTACGCAGTATTTT. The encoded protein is CASSPGKGTTQYF.

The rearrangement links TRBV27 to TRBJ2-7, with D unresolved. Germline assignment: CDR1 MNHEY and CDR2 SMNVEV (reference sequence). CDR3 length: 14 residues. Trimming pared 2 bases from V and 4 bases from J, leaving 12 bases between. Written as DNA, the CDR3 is TGTGCCAGCAGTTTAATGGGGAAGATTTACGAGCAGTACTTC. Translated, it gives CASSLMGKIYEQYF.

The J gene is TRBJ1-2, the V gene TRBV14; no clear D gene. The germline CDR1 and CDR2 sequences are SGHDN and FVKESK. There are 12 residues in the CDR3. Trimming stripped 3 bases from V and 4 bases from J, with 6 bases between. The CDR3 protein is CASSQEAYGYTF. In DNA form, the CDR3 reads TGTGCCAGCAGCCAGGAGGCCTATGGCTACACCTTC. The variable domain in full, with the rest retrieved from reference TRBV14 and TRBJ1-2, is EAGVTQFPSHSVIEKGQTVTLRCDPISGHDNLYWYRRVMGKEIKFLLHFVKESKQDESGMPNNRFLAERTGGTYSTLKVQPAELEDSGVYFCASSQEAYGYTFGSGTRLTVV.

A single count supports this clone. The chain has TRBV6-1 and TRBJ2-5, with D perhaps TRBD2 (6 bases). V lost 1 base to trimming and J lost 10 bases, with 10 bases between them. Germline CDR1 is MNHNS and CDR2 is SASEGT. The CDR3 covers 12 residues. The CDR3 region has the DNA TGTGCCAGCAGTGAAGTGGAGGGAATCCAGTACTTC. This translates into CASSEVEGIQYF.

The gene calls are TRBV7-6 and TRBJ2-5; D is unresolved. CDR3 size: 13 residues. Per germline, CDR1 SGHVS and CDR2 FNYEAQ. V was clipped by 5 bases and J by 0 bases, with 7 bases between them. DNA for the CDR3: TGTGCCAGCAGCCTCCGGGACCAAGAGACCCAGTACTTC. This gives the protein CASSLRDQETQYF.

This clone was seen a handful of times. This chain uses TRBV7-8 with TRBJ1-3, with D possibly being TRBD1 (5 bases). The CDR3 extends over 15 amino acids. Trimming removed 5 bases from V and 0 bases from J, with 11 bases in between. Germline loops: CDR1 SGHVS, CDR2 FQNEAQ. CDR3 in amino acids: CASSHRGSSGNTIYF. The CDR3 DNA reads TGTGCCAGCAGCCACCGGGGGTCCTCTGGAAACACCATATATTTT.

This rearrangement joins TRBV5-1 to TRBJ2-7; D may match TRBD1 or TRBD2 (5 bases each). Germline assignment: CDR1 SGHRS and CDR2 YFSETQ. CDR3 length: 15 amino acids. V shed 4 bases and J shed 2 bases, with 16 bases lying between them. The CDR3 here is CASSPTGQAAYEQYF. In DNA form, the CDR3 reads TGCGCCAGCAGCCCGACGGGGCAGGCTGCCTACGAGCAGTACTTC.

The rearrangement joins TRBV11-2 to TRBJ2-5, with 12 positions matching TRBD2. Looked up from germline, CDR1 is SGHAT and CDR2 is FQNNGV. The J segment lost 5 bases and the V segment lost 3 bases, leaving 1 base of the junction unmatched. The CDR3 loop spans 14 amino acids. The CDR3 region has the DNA TGTGCCAGCAGCTTCCTAGCGGGGGGGGAGACCCAGTACTTC. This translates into CASSFLAGGETQYF. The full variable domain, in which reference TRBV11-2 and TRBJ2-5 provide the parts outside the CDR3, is EAGVAQSPRYKIIEKRQSVAFWCNPISGHATLYWYQQILGQGPKLLIQFQNNGVVDDSQLPKDRFSAERLKGVDSTLKIQPAKLEDSAVYLCASSFLAGGETQYFGPGTRLLVL.

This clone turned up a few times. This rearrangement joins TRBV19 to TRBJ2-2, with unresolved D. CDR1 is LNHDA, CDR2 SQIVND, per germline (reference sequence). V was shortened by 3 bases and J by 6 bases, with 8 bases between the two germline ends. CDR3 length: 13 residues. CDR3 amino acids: CASSIEMAGELFF. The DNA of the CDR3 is TGTGCCAGTAGTATCGAGATGGCCGGGGAGCTGTTTTTT.

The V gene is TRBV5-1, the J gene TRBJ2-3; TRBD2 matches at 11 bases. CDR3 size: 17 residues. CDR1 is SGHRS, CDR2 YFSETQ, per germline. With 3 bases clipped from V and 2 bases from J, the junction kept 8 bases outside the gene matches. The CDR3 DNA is TGCGCCAGCAGCTCGTCCCTGGGACTAGCGGACACAGATACGCAGTATTTT. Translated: CASSSSLGLADTDTQYF.

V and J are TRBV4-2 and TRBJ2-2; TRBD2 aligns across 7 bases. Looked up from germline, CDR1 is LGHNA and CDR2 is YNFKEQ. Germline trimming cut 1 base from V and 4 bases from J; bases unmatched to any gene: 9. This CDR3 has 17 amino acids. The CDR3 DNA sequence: TGTGCCAGCAGCCAAGCGGGGCTAGCGGTGGCCACCGGGGAGCTGTTTTTT. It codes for CASSQAGLAVATGELFF.

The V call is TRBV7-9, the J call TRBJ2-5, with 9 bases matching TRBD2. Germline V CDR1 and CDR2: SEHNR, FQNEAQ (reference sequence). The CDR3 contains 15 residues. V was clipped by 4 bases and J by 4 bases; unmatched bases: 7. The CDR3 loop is CASSSSGGSGETQYF. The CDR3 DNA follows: TGTGCCAGCAGCTCCAGCGGGGGGAGCGGAGAGACCCAGTACTTC. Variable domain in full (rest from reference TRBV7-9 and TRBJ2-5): DTGVSQNPRHKITKRGQNVTFRCDPISEHNRLYWYRQTLGQGPEFLTYFQNEAQLEKSRLLSDRFSAERPKGSFSTLEIQRTEQGDSAMYLCASSSSGGSGETQYFGPGTRLLVL.

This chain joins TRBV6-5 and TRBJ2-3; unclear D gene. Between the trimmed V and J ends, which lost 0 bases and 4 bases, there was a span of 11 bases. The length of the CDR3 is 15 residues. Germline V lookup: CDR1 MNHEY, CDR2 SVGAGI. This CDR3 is CASSYSTVAADTQYF. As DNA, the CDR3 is TGTGCCAGCAGTTACTCGACTGTTGCGGCAGATACGCAGTATTTT.

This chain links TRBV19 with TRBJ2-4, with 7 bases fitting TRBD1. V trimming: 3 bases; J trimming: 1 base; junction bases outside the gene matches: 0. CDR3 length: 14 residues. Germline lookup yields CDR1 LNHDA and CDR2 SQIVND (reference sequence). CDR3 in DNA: TGTGCCAGTAGTATGGGACAGGCCAAAAACATTCAGTACTTC. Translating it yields CASSMGQAKNIQYF.

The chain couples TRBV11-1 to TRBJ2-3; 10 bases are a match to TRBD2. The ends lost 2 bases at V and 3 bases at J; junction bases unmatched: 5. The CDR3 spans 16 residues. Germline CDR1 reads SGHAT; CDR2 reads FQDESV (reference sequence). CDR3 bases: TGTGCCAGCAGCTTACCAGCGGGAGGGCCAACAGATACGCAGTATTTT. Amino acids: CASSLPAGGPTDTQYF.

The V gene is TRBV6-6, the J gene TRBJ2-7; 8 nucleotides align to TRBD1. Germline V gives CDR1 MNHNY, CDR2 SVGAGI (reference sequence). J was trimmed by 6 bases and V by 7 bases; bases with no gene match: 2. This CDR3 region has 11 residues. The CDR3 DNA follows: TGTGCCAGCACCACAGGGGGCGAGCAGTACTTC. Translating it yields CASTTGGEQYF.

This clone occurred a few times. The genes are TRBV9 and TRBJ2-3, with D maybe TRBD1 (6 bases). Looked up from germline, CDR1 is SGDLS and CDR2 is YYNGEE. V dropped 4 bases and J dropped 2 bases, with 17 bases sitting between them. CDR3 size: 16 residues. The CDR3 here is CASSTRGQTITDTQYF. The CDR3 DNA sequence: TGTGCCAGCAGCACCCGTGGACAGACGATCACAGATACGCAGTATTTT.

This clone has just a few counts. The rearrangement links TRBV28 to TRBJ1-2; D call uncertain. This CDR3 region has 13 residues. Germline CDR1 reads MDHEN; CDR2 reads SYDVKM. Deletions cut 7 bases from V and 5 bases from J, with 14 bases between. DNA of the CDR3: TGTGCCAGCACTTTGAAGGGAGGGTATGGCTACACCTTC. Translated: CASTLKGGYGYTF.